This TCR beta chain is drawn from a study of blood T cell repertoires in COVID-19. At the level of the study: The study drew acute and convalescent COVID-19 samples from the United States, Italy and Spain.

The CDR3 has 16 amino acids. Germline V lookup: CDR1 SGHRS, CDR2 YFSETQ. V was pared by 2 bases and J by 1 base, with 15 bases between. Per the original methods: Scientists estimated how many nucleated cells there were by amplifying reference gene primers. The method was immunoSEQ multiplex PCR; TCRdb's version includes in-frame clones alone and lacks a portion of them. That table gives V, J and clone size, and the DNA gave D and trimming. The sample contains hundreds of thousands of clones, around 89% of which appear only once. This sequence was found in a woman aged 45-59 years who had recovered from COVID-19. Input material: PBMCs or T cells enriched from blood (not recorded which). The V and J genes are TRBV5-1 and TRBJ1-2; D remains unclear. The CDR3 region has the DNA TGCGCCAGCAGCTTCACTGGAGACTCGATTAACTATGGCTACACCTTC. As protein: CASSFTGDSINYGYTF.